A single sample gave rise to the 21 T cell receptor beta chains below, sequenced in a study of OX40 agonist ivuxolimab in advanced cancers. Repertoires were generated with immunoSEQ multiplex PCR, while TCRdb's copy carries only in-frame clones and drops some. Altogether 60,000 to 85,000 clones are present, around nine tenths being singletons, with the ten largest covering roughly 0.37%. This material consisted of CD4+ or CD8+ T cells sorted from blood, taken in a trial of the OX40 agonist ivuxolimab. These TCRs come from an adult with an advanced solid tumor such as melanoma, head and neck, liver or kidney cancer.

The CDR3 DNA reads as TGTGCCAGCAGCTCGAGGACTGGCCAAAACATTCAGTACTTC. Amino acids: CASSSRTGQNIQYF. The chain is built from TRBV11-2 and TRBJ2-4; D is possibly TRBD2 (5 bases). The germline V and J ends were trimmed by 4 bases and 5 bases, with 12 bases remaining between them. CDR3 length: 14 amino acids. CDR1 SGHAT and CDR2 FQNNGV come from the germline V gene.

The rearrangement uses TRBV29-1 and TRBJ2-1, with D maybe TRBD1 (6 bases). The CDR3 totals 15 residues. Germline assignment: CDR1 SQVTM and CDR2 ANQGSEA. The germline V and J ends were trimmed by 6 bases and 6 bases, with 21 bases remaining between them. Here the CDR3 DNA reads TGCAGCGTCGAGCCCCACAGGGTACAAGTCAATGAGCAGTTCTTC. This gives the protein CSVEPHRVQVNEQFF.

V and J are TRBV19 and TRBJ1-5; tentative D call: TRBD1 (6 bases). CDR3 length equals 15 residues. The V and J ends lost 9 bases and 0 bases respectively, with 15 bases between them. Germline-derived CDR1 and CDR2 are LNHDA and SQIVND (reference sequence). In nucleotides, the CDR3 is TGTGCCAGCCGGACAGAAAGCTATAGCAATCAGCCCCAGCATTTT. Protein product: CASRTESYSNQPQHF.

V gene TRBV5-4 combines with J gene TRBJ2-5, with 10 bases identical to TRBD2. From germline, CDR1 is SGHNT and CDR2 YYREEE (reference sequence). The CDR3 runs 16 residues. With 1 base clipped from V and 5 bases from J, the junction kept 8 bases outside the gene matches. The CDR3 region is CASSLWSSGSGETQYF. DNA of the CDR3: TGTGCCAGCAGCTTGTGGTCTAGCGGGAGTGGGGAGACCCAGTACTTC.

The chain carries TRBV7-9 and TRBJ1-3; D is perhaps TRBD1 (5 bases). Per the germline V gene, CDR1 is SEHNR and CDR2 is FQNEAQ (reference sequence). The V gene lost 3 bases and the J gene lost 4 bases, with 16 bases spanning the gap. CDR3 length: 16 residues. The CDR3 DNA reads TGTGCCAGCAGCTTCTCCCCAGGGTTGGGAGGAAACACCATATATTTT. It codes for CASSFSPGLGGNTIYF.

The chain uses TRBV30 and TRBJ2-7, with TRBD2 matching over 7 bases. This CDR3 has 12 amino acids. Germline CDR1 is GTSNPN and CDR2 is SVGIG (reference sequence). With 2 bases clipped from V and 3 bases from J, the junction kept 1 base outside the gene matches. CDR3 DNA sequence: TGTGCCTGGAGTAGGGAGGGCTACGAGCAGTACTTC. It translates to CAWSREGYEQYF. Full variable domain (outside the CDR3, taken from reference TRBV30 and TRBJ2-7): SQTIHQWPATLVQPVGSPLSLECTVEGTSNPNLYWYRQAAGRGLQLLFYSVGIGQISSEVPQNLSASRPQDRQFILSSKKLLLSDSGFYLCAWSREGYEQYFGPGTRLTVT.

About this clone: The sample carries other DNA sequences with the same CDR3. The chain has TRBV9 and TRBJ2-2; D remains ambiguous. The germline gives CDR1 SGDLS, CDR2 YYNGEE. V gave up 1 base and J gave up 2 bases, with 0 bases separating them. The CDR3 spans 12 residues. The CDR3 is CASSVNTGELFF. As DNA, the CDR3 is TGTGCCAGCAGCGTAAACACCGGGGAGCTGTTTTTT.

The gene calls are TRBV7-9 and TRBJ2-3; D uncertain. CDR3 length: 13 residues. The germline V gene has CDR1 SEHNR and CDR2 FQNEAQ (reference sequence). The V end lost 8 bases, the J end lost 1 base, and 10 bases lay between the germline ends. DNA of the CDR3: TGTGCCAGCGGTGGGGATGGCACAGATACGCAGTATTTT. As protein: CASGGDGTDTQYF.

The gene calls are TRBV6-1 and TRBJ2-5; D unclear. Trimming shortened V by 1 base and J by 4 bases, and 13 bases separated the two germline ends. The length of the CDR3 is 15 residues. The germline CDR1 and CDR2 sequences are MNHNS and SASEGT. The CDR3 bases are TGTGCCAGCAGTGAAGTAGGGCCGAAGGGAGAGACCCAGTACTTC. It is translated as CASSEVGPKGETQYF.

The J gene is TRBJ2-5, the V gene TRBV7-2; TRBD1 matches at 9 bases. Germline lookup yields CDR1 SGHTA and CDR2 FQGNSA. The CDR3 contains 14 residues. Trimming took 5 bases from V and 2 from J; bases not matched to a gene: 3. The CDR3 region is CASSKTGGQETQYF. CDR3 nucleotides: TGTGCCAGCAGCAAGACAGGGGGACAAGAGACCCAGTACTTC. The full variable domain, with the rest looked up from reference TRBV7-2 and TRBJ2-5, is GAGVSQSPSNKVTEKGKDVELRCDPISGHTALYWYRQSLGQGLEFLIYFQGNSAPDKSGLPSDRFSAERTGGSVSTLTIQRTQQEDSAVYLCASSKTGGQETQYFGPGTRLLVL.

The chain uses TRBV7-8 and TRBJ2-7; D ambiguous. Trimming removed 2 bases at V and 0 bases at J, with 11 bases between. The germline V gene has CDR1 SGHVS and CDR2 FQNEAQ. The CDR3 loop spans 15 amino acids. The CDR3 loop is CASSLRPENSYEQYF. The CDR3 DNA reads TGTGCCAGCAGCTTACGTCCGGAAAACTCCTACGAGCAGTACTTC.

This chain connects TRBV28 to TRBJ2-2; unclear D gene. CDR3 length equals 12 residues. Germline V lookup: CDR1 MDHEN, CDR2 SYDVKM. V was pared by 9 bases and J by 1 base, with 6 bases between. CDR3: CASDENTGELFF. The CDR3 DNA reads TGTGCCAGTGATGAGAACACCGGGGAGCTGTTTTTT.

The rearrangement links TRBV28 to TRBJ2-2; TRBD2 matches 7 bases. Germline V gives CDR1 MDHEN, CDR2 SYDVKM. V dropped 4 bases and J dropped 5; count of bases not matched to a gene: 7. The CDR3 sequence is 15 residues long. The DNA of the CDR3 is TGTGCCAGCAGTTCATCTAGCGGTTTGACCGGGGAGCTGTTTTTT. It yields the protein CASSSSSGLTGELFF.

Remarks on this clone: No DNA is shown, since the ends of the CDR3 on it are uncertain; the CDR3 is the one TCRdb lists. V gene TRBV10-1 combines with J gene TRBJ1-1; TRBD1, as called in the table, went unchecked against the DNA. Both ends counted, the CDR3 spans 24 residues. Germline CDR1 reads WNHNN; CDR2 reads SYGVQD (reference sequence). CDR3 sequence: CASSWAALVGMNTEAFFGQGSTRF.

CDR3 protein: CAIRTQGNSPLHF. As DNA, the CDR3 is TGTGCCATCAGGACACAGGGGAATTCACCCCTCCACTTT. The rearrangement uses TRBV10-3 and TRBJ1-6; 7 nucleotides match TRBD1. Trimming removed 6 bases from V and 7 bases from J; junction bases left unmatched: 3. Germline V gene lookup returns CDR1 ENHRY and CDR2 SYGVKD. This CDR3 has 13 residues.

The chain uses TRBV4-3 and TRBJ1-1; D is undetermined. Trimming shortened V by 1 base and J by 3 bases, and 6 bases separated the two germline ends. Per the germline V gene, CDR1 is LGHNA and CDR2 is YSLEER. This CDR3 contains 13 residues. In nucleotides, the CDR3 is TGCGCCAGCAGCCAAGCCCGGCACACTGAAGCTTTCTTT. Translating it yields CASSQARHTEAFF.

The rearrangement links TRBV6-1 to TRBJ1-3, with TRBD1 matching over 8 bases. Germline V CDR1 and CDR2: MNHNS, SASEGT. V lost 0 bases, J lost 4 bases, and 8 bases stayed unmatched. This CDR3 spans 17 amino acids. The CDR3 region has the DNA TGTGCCAGCAGTGAAGCGACGACAGGGGCGAGCGGAAACACCATATATTTT. This sequence encodes CASSEATTGASGNTIYF.

The chain recombines TRBV7-8 with TRBJ2-1, with TRBD2 matching 9 bases. The V gene end was trimmed by 0 bases and the J gene end by 2 bases; junction bases not matched to a gene: 5. CDR3 length: 17 amino acids. Germline V CDR1 and CDR2: SGHVS, FQNEAQ. Here the CDR3 DNA reads TGTGCCAGCAGCTTAGCGAGGTCTAGCGGGGCCTACAATGAGCAGTTCTTC. Protein product: CASSLARSSGAYNEQFF.

J is TRBJ2-1 and V is TRBV11-3; 7 bases are shared with TRBD1. V shed 2 bases, J shed 9 bases, and the junction held 4 bases outside the gene matches. The germline gives CDR1 SGHNT, CDR2 YENEEA. The CDR3 is 13 amino acids. This CDR3 is CASSLTGESEQFF. CDR3 coding DNA: TGTGCCAGCAGCTTAACAGGGGAGAGTGAGCAGTTCTTC.

Here the CDR3 reads CASSLGLAGVDGELFF. The CDR3 bases are TGTGCCAGCAGCTTAGGACTAGCGGGAGTGGACGGGGAGCTGTTTTTT. V usage is TRBV11-3 and J usage is TRBJ2-2; 12 bases are a match to TRBD2. Germline-derived CDR1 and CDR2 are SGHNT and YENEEA. The trim removed 1 base at V and 7 bases at J, leaving 4 bases unmatched. CDR3 length: 16 amino acids.

This chain uses TRBV29-1 with TRBJ2-6; perhaps D is TRBD1 or TRBD2 (7 bases each). Germline lookup yields CDR1 SQVTM and CDR2 ANQGSEA. V dropped 5 bases and J dropped 2 bases, with 16 bases sitting between them. The CDR3 runs to 16 residues. CDR3 loop: CSVMSQGGAGANVLTF. CDR3 coding DNA: TGCAGCGTTATGTCTCAGGGGGGGGCTGGGGCCAACGTCCTGACTTTC.